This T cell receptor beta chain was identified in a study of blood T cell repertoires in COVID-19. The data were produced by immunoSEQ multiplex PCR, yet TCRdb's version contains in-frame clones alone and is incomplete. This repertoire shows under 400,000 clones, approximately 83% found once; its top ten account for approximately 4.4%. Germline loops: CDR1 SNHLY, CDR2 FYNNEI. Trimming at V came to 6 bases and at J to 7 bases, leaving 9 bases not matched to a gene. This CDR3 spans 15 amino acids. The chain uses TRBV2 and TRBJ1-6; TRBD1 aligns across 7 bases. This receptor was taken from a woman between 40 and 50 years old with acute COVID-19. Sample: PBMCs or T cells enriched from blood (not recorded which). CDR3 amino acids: CASRATGNTNSPLHF. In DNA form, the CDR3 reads TGTGCCAGCAGGGCGACAGGGAACACGAATTCACCCCTCCACTTT.